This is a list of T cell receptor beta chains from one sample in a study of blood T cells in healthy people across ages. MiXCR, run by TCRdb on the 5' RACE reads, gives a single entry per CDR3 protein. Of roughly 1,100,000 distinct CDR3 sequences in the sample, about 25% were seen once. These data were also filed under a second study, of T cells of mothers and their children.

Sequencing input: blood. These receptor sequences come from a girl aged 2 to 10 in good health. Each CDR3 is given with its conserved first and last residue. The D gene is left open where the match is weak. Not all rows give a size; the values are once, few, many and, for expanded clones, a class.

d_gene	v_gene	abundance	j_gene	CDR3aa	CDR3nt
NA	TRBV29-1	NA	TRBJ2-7	CSVHGQGENEQYF	TGCAGCGTTCATGGACAAGGAGAGAACGAGCAGTACTTC
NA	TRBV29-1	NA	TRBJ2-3	CSVGSGAYTQGDTQYF	TGCAGCGTGGGGAGCGGGGCCTACACCCAGGGGGATACGCAGTATTTT
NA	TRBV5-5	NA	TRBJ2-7	CASSFRGTEQYF	TGTGCCAGCAGCTTCAGGGGTACAGAGCAGTACTTC
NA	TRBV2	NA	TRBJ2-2	CVVRRNTGELFF	TGTGTCGTTCGGCGAAATACCGGGGAGCTGTTTTTT
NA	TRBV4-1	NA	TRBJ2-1	CASSQEGRTYNEQFF	TGCGCCAGCAGCCAAGAGGGACGTACCTACAATGAGCAGTTCTTC
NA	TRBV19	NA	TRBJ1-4	CASSMPGRELFF	TGTGCCAGTAGTATGCCGGGTAGGGAACTGTTTTTT
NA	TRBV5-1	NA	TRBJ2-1	CASMMEAEQFF	TGCGCCAGCATGATGGAGGCTGAGCAGTTCTTC
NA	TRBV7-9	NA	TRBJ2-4	CASSSDFFLAKNIQYF	TGTGCCAGCAGCTCGGACTTCTTTCTAGCCAAAAACATTCAGTACTTC
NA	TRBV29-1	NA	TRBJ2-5	CGGGPEGTQYF	TGCGGAGGGGGTCCTGAGGGAACCCAGTACTTC
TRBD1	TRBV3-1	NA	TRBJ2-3	CASSQGTGPDTQYF	TGTGCCAGCAGCCAAGGGACAGGGCCAGATACGCAGTATTTT
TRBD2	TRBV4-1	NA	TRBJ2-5	CASSPPTSGRDEQYF	TGCGCCAGCAGCCCTCCGACTAGCGGGAGAGACGAACAGTACTTC
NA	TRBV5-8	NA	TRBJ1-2	CASSRRFGLSHYGYTF	TGTGCCAGCAGCCGGAGATTCGGGCTTTCCCACTATGGCTACACCTTC
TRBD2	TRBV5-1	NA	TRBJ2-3	CASSLIEGLAESTDTQYF	TGCGCCAGCAGCCTTATCGAGGGACTAGCGGAGTCCACAGATACGCAGTATTTT
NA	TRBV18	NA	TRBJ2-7	CASSPREGGSYEQYF	TGTGCCAGCTCACCCAGAGAAGGTGGCTCCTACGAGCAGTACTTC
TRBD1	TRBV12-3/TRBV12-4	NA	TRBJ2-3	CASSLIPQTGKGTDTQYF	TGTGCCAGCAGCCTAATCCCTCAGACAGGGAAAGGGACAGATACGCAGTATTTT
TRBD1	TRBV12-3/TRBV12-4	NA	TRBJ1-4	CASSLVGTETGVFF	TGTGCCAGCAGTTTAGTGGGTACAGAGACAGGGGTGTTTTTT
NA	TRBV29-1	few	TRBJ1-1	CSVVEAGWGVNTEAFF	TGCAGCGTTGTCGAAGCAGGGTGGGGGGTCAACACTGAAGCTTTCTTT
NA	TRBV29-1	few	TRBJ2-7	CSVEEGASYEQYF	TGCAGCGTTGAGGAGGGTGCCAGCTACGAGCAGTACTTC
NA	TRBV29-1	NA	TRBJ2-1	CSVYGMSSYDEQFF	TGCAGCGTTTATGGCATGAGCTCCTACGATGAGCAGTTCTTC
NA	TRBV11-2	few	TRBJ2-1	CASSLERSLNEQFF	TGTGCCAGCAGCTTAGAACGATCCCTCAATGAGCAGTTCTTC
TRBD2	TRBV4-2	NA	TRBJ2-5	CASRPRLAGFQETQYF	TGTGCCAGCAGACCCAGACTAGCGGGATTTCAAGAGACCCAGTACTTC
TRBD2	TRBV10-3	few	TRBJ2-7	CAVRPNVGLAEQFSYEQYF	TGTGCCGTCAGGCCAAATGTGGGACTAGCGGAGCAATTCTCCTACGAGCAGTACTTC
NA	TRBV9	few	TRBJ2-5	CASSEQGRVFQETQYF	TGTGCCAGCAGCGAACAGGGTAGGGTTTTTCAAGAGACCCAGTACTTC
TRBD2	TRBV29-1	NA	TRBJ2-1	CSVEGLAGEQFF	TGCAGCGTTGAAGGACTAGCGGGGGAGCAGTTCTTC
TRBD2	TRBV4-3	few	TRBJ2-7	CASSQDRGTRTYEQYF	TGCGCCAGCAGCCAAGATCGGGGGACTAGAACCTACGAGCAGTACTTC
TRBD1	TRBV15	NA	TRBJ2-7	CATSRASGTGIYEQYF	TGTGCCACCAGCAGAGCATCGGGGACAGGAATTTACGAGCAGTACTTC
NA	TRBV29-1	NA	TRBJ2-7	CSVDYPGTGPAGGQYF	TGCAGCGTGGATTACCCTGGGACAGGGCCTGCGGGGGGGCAGTACTTC
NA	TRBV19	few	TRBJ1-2	CASSTDFNGYTF	TGTGCCAGTAGTACCGACTTCAACGGCTACACCTTC
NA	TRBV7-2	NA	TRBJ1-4	CASSTTWGNEKLFF	TGTGCCAGCTCAACCACGTGGGGGAATGAAAAACTGTTTTTT
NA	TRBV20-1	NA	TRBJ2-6	CSAPSGAGANVLTF	TGCAGTGCGCCGAGTGGGGCTGGAGCCAACGTCCTGACTTTC
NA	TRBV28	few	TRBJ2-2	CASSLGEQGDTGELFF	TGTGCCAGCAGTTTGGGGGAACAGGGAGACACCGGGGAGCTGTTTTTT
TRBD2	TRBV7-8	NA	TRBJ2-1	CASSSPGLAGANEQFF	TGTGCCAGCAGCTCTCCGGGACTAGCGGGGGCGAATGAGCAGTTCTTC
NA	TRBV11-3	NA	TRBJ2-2	CASSSAAGELFF	TGTGCCAGCAGCTCGGCGGCCGGGGAGCTGTTTTTT
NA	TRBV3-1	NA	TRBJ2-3	CASSQVMEGTDTQYF	TGTGCCAGCAGCCAAGTCATGGAGGGCACAGATACGCAGTATTTT
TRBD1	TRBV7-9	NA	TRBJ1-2	CASSTGQGHGYTF	TGTGCCAGCAGCACCGGACAGGGCCATGGCTACACCTTC
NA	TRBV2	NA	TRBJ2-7	CASSDGTSATPYEQYF	TGTGCCAGCAGTGACGGGACTTCAGCCACCCCCTACGAGCAGTACTTC
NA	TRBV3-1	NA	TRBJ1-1	CASSQDTTRNTEAFF	TGTGCCAGCAGCCAAGATACCACGAGGAACACTGAAGCTTTCTTT
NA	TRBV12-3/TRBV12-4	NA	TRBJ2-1	CASRLGPSLNEQFF	TGTGCCAGCAGGCTGGGGCCTAGCTTGAATGAGCAGTTCTTC
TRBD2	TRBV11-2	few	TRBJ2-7	CASSLSGAGVPYEQYF	TGTGCCAGCAGCTTAAGTGGAGCGGGAGTCCCCTACGAGCAGTACTTC
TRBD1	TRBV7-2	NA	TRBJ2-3	CASSFPDRMDTQYF	TGTGCCAGCAGCTTCCCGGACAGGATGGATACGCAGTATTTT
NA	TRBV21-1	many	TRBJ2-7	CASSGHLLAGPVGEQYF	TGTGCCAGCAGCGGACACTTACTAGCGGGGCCCGTCGGGGAGCAGTACTTC
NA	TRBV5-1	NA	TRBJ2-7	CASSLGGEDYEQYF	TGCGCCAGCAGCTTAGGGGGAGAAGACTACGAGCAGTACTTC